These T cell receptor beta chains were read from a single sample in a study of blood T cell repertoires in COVID-19. The table came from immunoSEQ multiplex PCR; TCRdb's copy has only in-frame clones and leaves some out. The repertoire holds fewer than 250,000 clones, with approximately 80% as singletons. The sample comprised PBMCs or T cells enriched from blood (not recorded which). These receptors originate from a woman aged 40 to 50 with acute COVID-19. Each CDR3 is given with its conserved first and last residue. The D gene is left open where the match is weak.

j_gene: TRBJ2-1
d_gene: NA
v_gene: TRBV7-3
CDR3nt: TGTGCCAGCAGCCCCGGTAGGGGCAATGAGCAGTTCTTC
CDR3aa: CASSPGRGNEQFF

j_gene: TRBJ2-2
d_gene: NA
v_gene: TRBV3-1/TRBV3-2
CDR3nt: TGTGCCAGCAGCCGTAGCGTGAACACCGGGGAGCTGTTTTTT
CDR3aa: CASSRSVNTGELFF

j_gene: TRBJ1-5
d_gene: NA
v_gene: TRBV9
CDR3nt: TGTGCCAGCAGCGGAGGGCAGGAGGGGAATCAGCCCCAGCATTTT
CDR3aa: CASSGGQEGNQPQHF

j_gene: TRBJ2-6
d_gene: TRBD2
v_gene: TRBV3-1/TRBV3-2
CDR3nt: TGTGCCAGCGAACGACGCGCTAGCGGGAGACCTGGGGCCAACGTCCTGACTTTC
CDR3aa: CASERRASGRPGANVLTF

j_gene: TRBJ2-6
d_gene: TRBD1
v_gene: TRBV3-1/TRBV3-2
CDR3nt: TGTGCCAGCAGCCAAGCGGGACAGGGGGTTTCAGGGGCCAACGTCCTGACTTTC
CDR3aa: CASSQAGQGVSGANVLTF

j_gene: TRBJ2-1
d_gene: TRBD1
v_gene: TRBV5-1
CDR3nt: TGCGCCAGCAGCTCCGGACAGGGGAGCTCCTACAATGAGCAGTTCTTC
CDR3aa: CASSSGQGSSYNEQFF

j_gene: TRBJ2-1
d_gene: TRBD2
v_gene: TRBV19
CDR3nt: TGTGCCAGTAGTACTGGACTAGCGGGATATTTTGAGCAGTTCTTC
CDR3aa: CASSTGLAGYFEQFF

j_gene: TRBJ2-3
d_gene: NA
v_gene: TRBV7-2
CDR3nt: TGTGCCAGCAGCTTCAGCAGGGGCGGCACAGATACGCAGTATTTT
CDR3aa: CASSFSRGGTDTQYF

j_gene: TRBJ2-2
d_gene: TRBD1
v_gene: TRBV5-1
CDR3nt: TGCGCCAGCAGGGCCCCCGGGACAGGGGATCTATGGGAGCTGTTTTTT
CDR3aa: CASRAPGTGDLWELFF

j_gene: TRBJ1-5
d_gene: NA
v_gene: TRBV19
CDR3nt: TGTGCCGGGGGGGGCCTCGGGAATCAGCCCCAGCATTTT
CDR3aa: CAGGGLGNQPQHF